These 25 T cell receptor beta chains were sequenced from one sample in a study of blood T cell repertoires in COVID-19. The assay was immunoSEQ multiplex PCR, and TCRdb's table has in-frame clones only and misses some. The table lists 200,000 to 300,000 clones, approximately 88% of them singletons. Sequences were obtained from PBMCs or T cells enriched from blood (not recorded which). These receptors were taken from a woman aged 40 to 50 who had been exposed to COVID-19.

This clone was counted only a few times. This chain connects TRBV2 to TRBJ2-7, with 8 bases lining up with TRBD2. V gave up 6 bases and J gave up 5 bases; unmatched junction bases: 3. This CDR3 has 12 amino acids. Germline V gene lookup returns CDR1 SNHLY and CDR2 FYNNEI. Here the CDR3 DNA reads TGTGCCAGCAGCCAACTAGCGGACGAGCAGTACGTC. It is translated as CASSQLADEQYV.

This chain connects TRBV4-2 to TRBJ1-4; TRBD1 agrees at 7 bases. Looked up from germline, CDR1 is LGHNA and CDR2 is YNFKEQ. V shed 5 bases, J shed 7 bases, and the junction held 10 bases outside the gene matches. This CDR3 region has 15 residues. CDR3 loop: CASSAQTGWSEKLFF. The CDR3 nucleotides are TGTGCCAGCAGCGCGCAGACAGGGTGGAGTGAAAAACTGTTTTTT.

The V and J genes are TRBV7-2 and TRBJ2-1, with a possible D match to TRBD2 (5 bases). Germline V lookup: CDR1 SGHTA, CDR2 FQGNSA. The V end was cut by 5 bases, the J end by 2 bases, with 19 bases between. This CDR3 is built from 17 residues. The CDR3 is CASSVDWYSGTYNEQFF. CDR3 nucleotides: TGTGCCAGCAGCGTGGACTGGTATTCTGGGACCTACAATGAGCAGTTCTTC.

The chain has TRBV30 and TRBJ1-2; 7 bases line up with TRBD1. J gave up 5 bases and V 5 bases, and 11 bases lay outside the gene matches. The CDR3 totals 14 residues. CDR1 GTSNPN and CDR2 SVGIG come from the germline V gene (reference sequence). The CDR3 sequence: CAWRRTGGLYGYTF. The CDR3 nucleotides are TGTGCCTGGCGCAGGACAGGAGGCCTTTATGGCTACACCTTC.

V and J are TRBV3-1 (or the pseudogene TRBV3-2) and TRBJ2-1; 7 bases line up with TRBD1. Germline CDR1 and CDR2: LGHDT and YNNKEL (reference sequence). The length of the CDR3 is 14 residues. V shed 4 bases and J 9 bases; nucleotides not matched to a gene: 9. This chain's CDR3 is CASSLGRGNSEQFF. The CDR3 DNA reads as TGTGCCAGCAGCCTTGGCAGGGGGAATAGTGAGCAGTTCTTC.

This clone has only one observation. The J gene is TRBJ1-5, the V gene TRBV4-3; 8 bases match TRBD1. Per germline, CDR1 LGHNA and CDR2 YSLEER. The V gene end was trimmed by 0 bases and the J gene end by 6 bases; junction bases not matched to a gene: 16. The CDR3 runs 19 residues. CDR3 region: CASSQDGPASRGLSQPQHF. Here the CDR3 DNA reads TGCGCCAGCAGCCAAGATGGACCTGCGAGCAGGGGGCTCAGTCAGCCCCAGCATTTT.

This chain links TRBV9 with TRBJ2-1; D unclear. V dropped 0 bases and J dropped 5 bases, with 6 bases sitting between them. Germline values: CDR1 SGDLS, CDR2 YYNGEE. This CDR3 is built from 13 residues. This CDR3 is CASSVAVNNEQFF. As DNA, the CDR3 is TGTGCCAGCAGCGTAGCGGTAAACAATGAGCAGTTCTTC.

This chain links TRBV6-6 with TRBJ1-1, with 10 bases fitting TRBD1. This CDR3 spans 15 amino acids. Losses at the gene ends were 7 bases for V and 5 bases for J; bases not matched to a gene: 10. Germline assignment: CDR1 MNHNY and CDR2 SVGAGI (reference sequence). In nucleotides, the CDR3 is TGTGCCAGCATCTTCCTGGACAGGGGGGGGACTGAAGCTTTCTTT. Protein sequence: CASIFLDRGGTEAFF.

This chain joins TRBV4-3 and TRBJ2-4; the D gene is possibly TRBD1 (6 bases). Trimming cost V 1 base and J 4 bases, with 17 bases left between them. The germline gives CDR1 LGHNA, CDR2 YSLEER. This CDR3 is 17 amino acids long. The CDR3 region is CASSQVEVDRGKNIQYF. The CDR3, as DNA: TGCGCCAGCAGCCAAGTAGAGGTGGACAGAGGGAAAAACATTCAGTACTTC.

This clone appeared once. The chain links TRBV19 to TRBJ2-2; D may be TRBD2 (5 bases). The length of the CDR3 is 13 residues. Germline V gene data show CDR1 as LNHDA and CDR2 as SQIVND (reference sequence). Trimming pared 5 bases from V and 3 bases from J, leaving 7 bases between. This chain's CDR3 is CASSRGYTGELFF. The CDR3 DNA follows: TGTGCCAGTAGTCGGGGTTACACCGGGGAGCTGTTTTTT.

The rearrangement links TRBV2 to TRBJ2-3; D call uncertain. V shed 6 bases and J shed 2 bases, with 12 bases lying between them. Per the germline V gene, CDR1 is SNHLY and CDR2 is FYNNEI. The CDR3 consists of 14 residues. This chain's CDR3 is CASSKAKITDTQYF. The CDR3 DNA follows: TGTGCCAGCAGCAAAGCAAAAATCACAGATACGCAGTATTTT.

This rearrangement joins TRBV7-9 to TRBJ1-1, with D unresolved. Trimming pared 6 bases from V and 5 bases from J, leaving 7 bases between. The germline V gene encodes CDR1 SEHNR and CDR2 FQNEAQ (reference sequence). The CDR3 loop spans 11 amino acids. CDR3 protein: CASSWETEAFF. The CDR3 bases are TGTGCCAGCAGTTGGGAGACTGAAGCTTTCTTT.

This sequence joins TRBV19 and TRBJ1-1; TRBD1 is a possible D gene (5 bases). Per the germline V gene, CDR1 is LNHDA and CDR2 is SQIVND (reference sequence). V lost 8 bases and J 4 bases, leaving 11 bases between the germline ends. The CDR3 is made up of 12 amino acids. The DNA for the CDR3 is TGTGCCAGTCGAAGGGGATTCACTGAAGCTTTCTTT. Its protein is CASRRGFTEAFF.

The chain links TRBV5-1 to TRBJ2-7; 10 nucleotides align to TRBD1. V shed 4 bases and J 4 bases; nucleotides not matched to a gene: 8. The CDR3 runs 15 residues. Germline lookup yields CDR1 SGHRS and CDR2 YFSETQ. CDR3 in DNA: TGCGCCAGCAGCCCATGGACAGGGGGAGGGTACGAGCAGTACTTC. It specifies CASSPWTGGGYEQYF.

The rearrangement uses TRBV30 and TRBJ1-1, with TRBD1 as a possible D gene (5 bases). Germline loops: CDR1 GTSNPN, CDR2 SVGIG (reference sequence). Deletions cut 5 bases from V and 1 base from J, with 8 bases between. The CDR3 sequence is 12 residues long. The CDR3 DNA sequence: TGTGCCTGGGGACAACAGAACACTGAAGCTTTCTTT. This gives the protein CAWGQQNTEAFF.

About this clone itself: An end of the junction does not agree with germline; a read error may underlie this. The chain uses TRBV5-4 and TRBJ1-1; 7 bases align to TRBD1. From germline, CDR1 is SGHNT and CDR2 YYREEE (reference sequence). The CDR3 has 13 residues. CDR3 sequence (DNA): TGTGCCAGCAGCTTGACAGGGGCCCGACGCGTACTCTTT. It yields the protein CASSLTGARRVLF.

This sequence joins TRBV7-9 and TRBJ1-2, with 7 bases fitting TRBD1. This CDR3 is built from 14 residues. V lost 5 bases, J lost 4 bases, and 7 bases stayed unmatched. Germline values: CDR1 SEHNR, CDR2 FQNEAQ (reference sequence). Here the CDR3 reads CASSRNQGVYGYTF. CDR3 DNA sequence: TGTGCCAGCAGCCGAAACCAGGGGGTCTATGGCTACACCTTC.

The V gene is TRBV28, the J gene TRBJ1-3; D is uncertain. In germline, CDR1 is MDHEN, CDR2 SYDVKM. V lost 8 bases and J lost 3, with 11 bases in between. CDR3 length: 13 amino acids. The CDR3 DNA is TGTGCCAGCTACGAGCTTCGTGGAAACACCATATATTTT. As protein: CASYELRGNTIYF.

The rearrangement links TRBV5-1 to TRBJ2-1, with 7 bases matching TRBD2. CDR3 size: 16 residues. Trimming at V came to 0 bases and at J to 10 bases, leaving 13 bases not matched to a gene. Germline V gene lookup returns CDR1 SGHRS and CDR2 YFSETQ. CDR3 nucleotide sequence: TGCGCCAGCAGCTTGGGACTAGCTGGGAGGGAGTGGGAGCAGTTCTTC. Protein product: CASSLGLAGREWEQFF.

The chain has TRBV2 and TRBJ2-4; D is possibly TRBD2 (6 bases). Trimming cost V 6 bases and J 9 bases, with 12 bases left between them. The CDR3 contains 12 residues. Germline V gene sequence: CDR1 SNHLY, CDR2 FYNNEI. CDR3 nucleotide sequence: TGTGCCAGCAGCCGGGAGAAGGGCATTCAGTACTTC. Translating it yields CASSREKGIQYF.

This CDR3 reads CASSLVPGTNTGELFF. The DNA of the CDR3 is TGTGCCAGCAGCTTAGTCCCGGGTACGAACACCGGGGAGCTGTTTTTT. The chain couples TRBV7-6 to TRBJ2-2; D unresolved. Germline CDR1 SGHVS, CDR2 FNYEAQ. V dropped 1 base and J dropped 0 bases, with 9 bases sitting between them. The length of the CDR3 is 16 residues.

This clone came up a few times. The chain couples TRBV5-1 to TRBJ2-1, with D perhaps matching TRBD1 (6 bases). Per the germline V gene, CDR1 is SGHRS and CDR2 is YFSETQ. V was clipped by 4 bases and J by 9 bases, with 14 bases between them. The CDR3 spans 13 residues. CDR3 sequence: CASSVLTGLEQFF. The CDR3 DNA reads as TGCGCCAGCAGCGTCTTGACAGGTCTTGAGCAGTTCTTC.

J is TRBJ1-6 and V is TRBV28, with D possibly TRBD1 on 6 matching bases. The V gene's germline CDR1 is MDHEN and CDR2 SYDVKM. The CDR3 consists of 14 residues. Trimming pared 6 bases from V and 6 bases from J, leaving 12 bases between. The CDR3 loop is CASRPDSFNSPLHF. In DNA, the CDR3 is TGTGCCAGCAGGCCGGACAGCTTTAATTCACCCCTCCACTTT.

The chain recombines TRBV28 with TRBJ1-2, with a tentative D call TRBD1 (5 bases). The germline V gene encodes CDR1 MDHEN and CDR2 SYDVKM. V lost 4 bases, J lost 8 bases, and 20 bases lay in between. The CDR3 sequence is 15 residues long. CDR3 in amino acids: CASSSGGGVMTGYTF. CDR3 sequence (DNA): TGTGCCAGCAGTTCGGGCGGGGGGGTAATGACGGGCTACACCTTC.

This clone was seen only once. The gene calls are TRBV28 and TRBJ2-2; TRBD1 aligns across 8 bases. V lost 5 bases and J lost 7; bases outside the gene matches: 12. From germline, CDR1 is MDHEN and CDR2 SYDVKM. The CDR3 extends over 16 amino acids. CDR3 DNA: TGTGCCAGCAGTCAACCGTTGACAGGGGTGGGCGGGGAGCTGTTTTTT. This codes for CASSQPLTGVGGELFF.